This T cell receptor (beta chain) originates from a study of Ad26.COV2.S vaccination and SARS-CoV-2 variants. Overall study findings and caveats: Post-vaccination spike-specific CD8+ and CD4+ T cell responses reportedly had substantial breadth. People who got the vaccine had more spike-specific TCR breadth than people who got placebo.

Repertoires were generated with immunoSEQ multiplex PCR, while TCRdb's copy carries only in-frame clones and drops some. The top ten hold about 5% of the sample, which has about 330,000 clones, under 90% seen once. This clone was seen only once. Its antigen is as yet unknown. Germline V gives CDR1 DFQATT, CDR2 SNEGSKA (reference sequence). V lost 3 bases and J 5 bases, leaving 13 bases between the germline ends. The CDR3 is 14 residues long. Sample treatment: roughly 18 received Ad26.COV2.S at low or high dose, single or two shots; several received placebo; per-sample allocation not given. Day 63 after the first vaccine or placebo injection was the time point for sampling.

The gene calls are TRBV20-1 and TRBJ2-2, with D hard to call. Sequencing used peripheral blood, obtained in a trial of Ad26.COV2.S vaccine versus placebo. This TCR came from a person between 18 and 59 years old who received the Ad26.COV2.S COVID-19 vaccine or a placebo. Here the CDR3 reads CSASMWGSTGELFF. CDR3 coding DNA: TGCAGTGCTAGTATGTGGGGTTCGACCGGGGAGCTGTTTTTT.